This T cell receptor beta chain was recorded in a study of blood T cell repertoires in COVID-19. Whole-study context: In each case, the material was cDNA or gDNA derived from T cells, B-cell-depleted T cells, or PBMCs.

Method: immunoSEQ multiplex PCR; TCRdb's copy keeps in-frame clones and lacks some. In the table there are 300,000 to 350,000 clones, about nine tenths of which are singletons. This clone was detected once. J lost 12 bases, V lost 3 bases, and 11 bases had no gene match. The germline V gene encodes CDR1 KGHSH and CDR2 LQKENI. The CDR3 length is 14 residues. This TCR was sampled from a man between 25 and 39 years old with COVID-19, enrolled during active disease. Sequencing was carried out using peripheral blood. The chain uses TRBV18 and TRBJ1-1, with 9 nucleotides matching TRBD1. The CDR3 coding sequence is TGTGCCAGCTCACCGGGAGTCGGTGGACAGGGGTCTTTCTTT. This sequence encodes CASSPGVGGQGSFF.